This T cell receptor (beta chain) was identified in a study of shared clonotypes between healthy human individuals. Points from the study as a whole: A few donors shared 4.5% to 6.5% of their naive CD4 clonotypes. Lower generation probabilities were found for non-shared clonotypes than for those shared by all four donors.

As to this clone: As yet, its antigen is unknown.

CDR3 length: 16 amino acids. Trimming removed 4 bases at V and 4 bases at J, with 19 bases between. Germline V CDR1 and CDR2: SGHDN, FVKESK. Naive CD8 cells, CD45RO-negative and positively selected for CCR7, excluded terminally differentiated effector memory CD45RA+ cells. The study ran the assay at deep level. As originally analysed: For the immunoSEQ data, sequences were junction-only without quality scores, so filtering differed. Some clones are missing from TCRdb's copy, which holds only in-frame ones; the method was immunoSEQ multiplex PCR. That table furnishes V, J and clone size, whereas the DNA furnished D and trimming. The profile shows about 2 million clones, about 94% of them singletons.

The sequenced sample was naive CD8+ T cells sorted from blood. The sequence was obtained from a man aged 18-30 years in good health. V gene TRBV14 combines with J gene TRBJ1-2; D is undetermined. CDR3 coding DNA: TGTGCCAGCAGCCGATCACCGGCCGGCCTTGGCTATGGCTACACCTTC. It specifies CASSRSPAGLGYGYTF.